The 8 T cell receptor beta chains below all came from one sample that was sequenced in a study of blood T cells in healthy people across ages. A sample-barcoded 5' primer and a J-beta primer mix were used in a second PCR of about 7 to 11 cycles. TCRdb reprocessed the 5' RACE reads via MiXCR and lists one record per CDR3 protein. The table lists hundreds of thousands of distinct CDR3 sequences, roughly 21% of them singletons. The sequenced material came from blood. The receptors were sampled from a man between 70 and 80 years old in good health.

Many counts were recorded for this clonotype. The rearrangement joins TRBV3-1 to TRBJ2-5; the match to TRBD1 covers 8 bases. Germline loops: CDR1 LGHDT, CDR2 YNNKEL (reference sequence). CDR3 length equals 15 residues. J was trimmed by 5 bases and V by 4 bases; bases with no gene match: 9. CDR3 bases: TGTGCCAGCAGCCCCTTGAAAGGACAGGGTGAGACCCAGTACTTC. This codes for CASSPLKGQGETQYF.

The chain has TRBV20-1 and TRBJ2-1; D may be TRBD2 (5 bases). The assigned J gene may be wrong: the sequence end matches TRBJ2-7 better. Germline CDR1 and CDR2: DFQATT and SNEGSKA (reference sequence). The CDR3 consists of 14 residues. The CDR3 loop is CSASPRTSSYEQYF. DNA of the CDR3: TGCAGTGCTAGTCCCCGGACTTCCTCCTACGAGCAGTACTTC.

This clonotype was seen more than once but under ten times. This sequence joins TRBV7-2 and TRBJ2-3, with a weak D call TRBD2 (5 bases). From germline, CDR1 is SGHTA and CDR2 FQGNSA. The CDR3 runs to 14 residues. Trimming removed 1 base at V and 5 bases at J, with 10 bases between. DNA of the CDR3: TGTGCCAGCAGCTTAGAACTAGGACTAGATACGCAGTATTTT. Translation gives CASSLELGLDTQYF.

This rearrangement joins TRBV20-1 to TRBJ2-2, with 9 bases lining up with TRBD2. The junction had 10 bases not matched to a gene; V was cut back by 1 base and J by 1 base. This CDR3 is 18 amino acids long. Germline loops: CDR1 DFQATT, CDR2 SNEGSKA (reference sequence). The CDR3: CSARGPFSGSWNTGELFF. CDR3 sequence (DNA): TGCAGTGCTAGAGGACCCTTTAGCGGGAGTTGGAACACCGGGGAGCTGTTTTTT.

This clonotype was counted between two and nine times. The chain recombines TRBV29-1 with TRBJ2-6; no reliable D call. This CDR3 is 14 amino acids long. Germline loops: CDR1 SQVTM, CDR2 ANQGSEA. With 4 bases removed from V and 0 bases from J, the gap between germline ends came to 7 bases. The CDR3 nucleotides read TGCAGCGTTGGGGATTTCTCTGGGGCCAACGTCCTGACTTTC. Its translation: CSVGDFSGANVLTF.

This clonotype was picked up many times. The chain links TRBV7-9 to TRBJ2-7, with TRBD1 as a possible D gene (5 bases). CDR3 size: 13 residues. Trimming stripped 5 bases from V and 4 bases from J, with 12 bases between. The germline V gene has CDR1 SEHNR and CDR2 FQNEAQ (reference sequence). The CDR3, as DNA: TGTGCCAGCAGCCAGACGACAGCGTACGAGCAGTACTTC. As protein: CASSQTTAYEQYF.

V gene TRBV18 combines with J gene TRBJ2-7; the D call may be TRBD1 or TRBD2 (5 bases each). Germline CDR1 and CDR2: KGHSH and LQKENI. V lost 5 bases and J lost 0, with 17 bases in between. The CDR3 extends over 16 amino acids. CDR3 DNA sequence: TGTGCCAGCTCAGCAACAGAGGGGCAGAGCTCCTACGAGCAGTACTTC. It encodes CASSATEGQSSYEQYF.

This clonotype was counted only a few times. The V gene is TRBV6-6, the J gene TRBJ2-5, with 10 bases that match TRBD2. The CDR3 spans 15 residues. Germline-derived CDR1 and CDR2 are MNHNY and SVGAGI (reference sequence). The V gene end was trimmed by 5 bases and the J gene end by 11 bases; junction bases not matched to a gene: 14. The CDR3: CASSNPHGLAAQQYF. CDR3 DNA sequence: TGTGCCAGCAGTAACCCACACGGACTAGCGGCGCAGCAGTACTTC.